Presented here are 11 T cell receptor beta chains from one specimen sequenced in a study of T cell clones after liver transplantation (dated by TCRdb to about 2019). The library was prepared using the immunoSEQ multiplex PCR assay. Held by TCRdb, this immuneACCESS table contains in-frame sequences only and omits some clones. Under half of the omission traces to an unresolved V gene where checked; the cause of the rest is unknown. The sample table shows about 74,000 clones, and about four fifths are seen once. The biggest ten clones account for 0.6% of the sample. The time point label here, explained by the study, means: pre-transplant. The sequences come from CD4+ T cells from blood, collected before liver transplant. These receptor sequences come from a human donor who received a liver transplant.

The CDR3 spells CASSLSTGGLVQPQHF. DNA for the CDR3: TGTGCCAGCAGCTTATCGACGGGGGGCTTAGTTCAGCCCCAGCATTTT. The chain has TRBV7-9 and TRBJ1-5; a possible D gene is TRBD1 (6 bases). This CDR3 has 16 amino acids. Germline CDR1 is SEHNR and CDR2 is FQNEAQ (reference sequence). The V gene lost 2 bases and the J gene lost 6 bases, with 17 bases spanning the gap. Supplemented by reference TRBV7-9 and TRBJ1-5, the full variable domain reads DTGVSQNPRHKITKRGQNVTFRCDPISEHNRLYWYRQTLGQGPEFLTYFQNEAQLEKSRLLSDRFSAERPKGSFSTLEIQRTEQGDSAMYLCASSLSTGGLVQPQHFGDGTRLSIL.

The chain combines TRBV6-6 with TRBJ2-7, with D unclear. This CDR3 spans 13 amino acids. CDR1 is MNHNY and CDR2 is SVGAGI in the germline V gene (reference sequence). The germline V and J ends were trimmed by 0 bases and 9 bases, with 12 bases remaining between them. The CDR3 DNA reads TGTGCCAGCAGTTACTCGGCCCCAGCAGCGCAGTACTTC. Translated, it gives CASSYSAPAAQYF.

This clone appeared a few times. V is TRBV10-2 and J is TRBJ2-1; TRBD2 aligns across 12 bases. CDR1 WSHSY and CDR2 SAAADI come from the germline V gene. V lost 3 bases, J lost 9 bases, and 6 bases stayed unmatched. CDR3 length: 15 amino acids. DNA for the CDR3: TGCGCCAGCAGTGACCCTAGCGGGAGGGCGATTGAGCAGTTCTTC. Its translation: CASSDPSGRAIEQFF.

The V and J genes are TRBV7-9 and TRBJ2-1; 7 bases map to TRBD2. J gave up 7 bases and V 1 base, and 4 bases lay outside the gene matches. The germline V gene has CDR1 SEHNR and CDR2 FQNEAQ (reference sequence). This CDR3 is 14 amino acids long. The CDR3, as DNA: TGTGCCAGCAGCTTAGAATTGGGGGGGAATGAGCAGTTCTTC. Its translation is CASSLELGGNEQFF.

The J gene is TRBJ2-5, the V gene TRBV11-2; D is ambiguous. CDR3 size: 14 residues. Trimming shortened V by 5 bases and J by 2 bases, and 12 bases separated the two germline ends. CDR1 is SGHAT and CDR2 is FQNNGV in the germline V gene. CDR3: CASSPRVQQETQYF. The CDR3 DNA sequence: TGTGCCAGCAGCCCTAGGGTTCAGCAAGAGACCCAGTACTTC.

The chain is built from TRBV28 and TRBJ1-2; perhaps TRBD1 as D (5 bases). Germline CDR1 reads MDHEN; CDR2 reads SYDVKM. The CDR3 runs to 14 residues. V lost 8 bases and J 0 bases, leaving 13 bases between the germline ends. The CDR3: CASGGGTSNYGYTF. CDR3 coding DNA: TGTGCCAGCGGGGGGGGGACTTCTAACTATGGCTACACCTTC.

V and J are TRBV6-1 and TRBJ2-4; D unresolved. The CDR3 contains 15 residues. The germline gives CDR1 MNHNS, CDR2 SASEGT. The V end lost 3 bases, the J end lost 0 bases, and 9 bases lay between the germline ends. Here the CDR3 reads CASSDPSAAKNIQYF. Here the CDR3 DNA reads TGTGCCAGCAGTGACCCTAGTGCAGCCAAAAACATTCAGTACTTC.

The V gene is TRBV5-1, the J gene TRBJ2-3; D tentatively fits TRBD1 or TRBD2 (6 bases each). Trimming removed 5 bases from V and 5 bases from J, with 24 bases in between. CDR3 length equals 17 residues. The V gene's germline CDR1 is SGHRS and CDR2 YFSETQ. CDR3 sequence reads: CASRHGQLRDFQDTQYF. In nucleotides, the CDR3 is TGCGCCAGCAGGCATGGACAGCTCCGGGACTTTCAAGATACGCAGTATTTT.

In DNA, the CDR3 is TGTGCCAGCGATACCGGAGGGTCGGGCACAGATACGCAGTATTTT. It yields the protein CASDTGGSGTDTQYF. V is TRBV10-3 and J is TRBJ2-3; TRBD2 is a possible D gene (6 bases). CDR1 ENHRY and CDR2 SYGVKD come from the germline V gene. The germline V and J ends were trimmed by 10 bases and 1 base, with 18 bases remaining between them. The CDR3 runs to 15 residues.

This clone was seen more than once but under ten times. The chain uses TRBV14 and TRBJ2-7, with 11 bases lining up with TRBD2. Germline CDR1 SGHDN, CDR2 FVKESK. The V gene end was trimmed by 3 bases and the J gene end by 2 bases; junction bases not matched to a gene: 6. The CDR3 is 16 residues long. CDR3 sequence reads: CASSHLTSGITYEQYF. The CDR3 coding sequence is TGTGCCAGCAGCCATCTGACTAGCGGGATTACCTACGAGCAGTACTTC.

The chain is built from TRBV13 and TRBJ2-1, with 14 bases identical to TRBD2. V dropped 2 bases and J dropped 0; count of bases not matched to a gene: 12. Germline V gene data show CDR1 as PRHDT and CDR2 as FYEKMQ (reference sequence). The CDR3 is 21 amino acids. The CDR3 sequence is CASSLWVGTSGSKPSYNEQFF. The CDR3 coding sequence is TGTGCCAGCAGCTTATGGGTCGGGACTAGCGGGAGCAAACCCTCCTACAATGAGCAGTTCTTC. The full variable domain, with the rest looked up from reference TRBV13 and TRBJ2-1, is AAGVIQSPRHLIKEKRETATLKCYPIPRHDTVYWYQQGPGQDPQFLISFYEKMQSDKGSIPDRFSAQQFSDYHSELNMSSLELGDSALYFCASSLWVGTSGSKPSYNEQFFGPGTRLTVL.